The sequence of this TCR beta chain was determined in a study of blood T cell repertoires in COVID-19. The assay was immunoSEQ multiplex PCR, and TCRdb's table has in-frame clones only and misses some. Of about 150,000 clones in the sample, about 86% were seen once. This clone occurred once. The CDR3 sequence is 14 residues long. With 2 bases clipped from V and 0 bases from J, the junction kept 3 bases outside the gene matches. From germline, CDR1 is GTSNPN and CDR2 SVGIG (reference sequence). This rearrangement joins TRBV30 to TRBJ2-5; 7 bases map to TRBD2. What was sequenced was PBMCs or T cells enriched from blood (not recorded which). This TCR came from a man aged 45-60 years who had recovered from COVID-19. CDR3 amino acids: CAWSWGGNQETQYF. CDR3 nucleotides: TGTGCCTGGAGTTGGGGGGGGAACCAAGAGACCCAGTACTTC.